This T cell receptor (beta chain) was captured in a study of cytomegalovirus exposure and HLA in healthy donors. The PCR used 60 Vbeta and 13 Jbeta primers. Using immunoSEQ multiplex PCR, the repertoire was profiled, and TCRdb retains in-frame clones only, with some absent. The sample lists some 120,000 clones, approximately 87% occurring once. Sequenced: PBMCs. The clonotype comes from a man aged 18 to 29 in good health and CMV-seropositive.

The CDR3 loop reads CASSLLETQYF. The CDR3 DNA follows: TGTGCCAGCAGCTTGCTAGAGACCCAGTACTTC. The chain is built from TRBV5-6 and TRBJ2-5; no firm D call. This CDR3 is 11 amino acids long. V lost 1 base and J 4 bases, leaving 2 bases between the germline ends. Germline loops: CDR1 SGHDT, CDR2 YYEEEE.